The entry below describes one TCR beta chain. The antigen is unknown. J lost 4 bases, V lost 0 bases, and 2 bases had no gene match. Germline loops: CDR1 MNHEY, CDR2 SMNVEV (reference sequence). The CDR3 length is 15 residues. These data originate in a study of blood T cells in healthy people across ages. Overall study findings and caveats: TCR beta diversity correlated strongly with naive T cell percentage. A roughly linear fall in TCR beta diversity per million T cells was seen with increasing age.

Then a second PCR, running roughly 7 to 12 cycles, was carried out with a sample-barcoded 5' primer and a J-beta primer mix. With 12 random nucleotides, a template-switch adaptor tagged each individual cDNA molecule. Each CDR3 protein is one row after TCRdb ran MiXCR on the 5' RACE reads. The profile shows about 670,000 distinct CDR3 sequences, over 40% of them singletons. This chain connects TRBV27 to TRBJ1-1, with TRBD1 matching 10 bases. The sample was blood. The receptor was derived from an older man in good health. This CDR3 is CASSLSRDRGTEAFF. The CDR3 nucleotides read TGTGCCAGCAGTTTATCGCGGGACAGGGGCACTGAAGCTTTCTTT.